Described below is a single TCR beta chain sequence and its context. Its specificity is unknown. There are 17 residues in the CDR3. Germline V gene lookup returns CDR1 SGHRS and CDR2 YFSETQ. V shed 0 bases, J shed 0 bases, and the junction held 3 bases outside the gene matches. The data belong to a study of T cells in Graves' hyperthyroidism and ophthalmopathy. TCR beta CDR3 region amplification was performed from RNA transcripts. The TCR CDR3 first-round RT-PCR relied on the HTBI primer set. TCRdb itself ran the multiplex PCR reads through MiXCR, one entry per CDR3 protein. Of some 270,000 distinct CDR3 sequences in the sample, about an eighth were seen once. Study-wide results and caveats: Appearing also in blood were most of the thyroid clonotypes expanded above 0.001.

The authors took PBMCs from 10 ml fresh peripheral blood. The specimen was blood. The chain uses TRBV5-1 and TRBJ2-6, with TRBD1 matching 7 bases. The clonotype originates from a woman aged 30 to 39 with Graves' hyperthyroidism that later progressed to Graves' ophthalmopathy. This chain's CDR3 is CASSLGTGHSGANVLTF. CDR3 in DNA: TGCGCCAGCAGCTTGGGGACAGGTCACTCTGGGGCCAACGTCCTGACTTTC.